The clone carrying this T cell receptor beta chain has a handful of counts. The ends lost 2 bases at V and 3 bases at J; junction bases unmatched: 11. Germline V gives CDR1 SGHDT, CDR2 YYEEEE. The CDR3 consists of 18 residues. These data are taken from a study of regulatory T cells in long-lasting Graves disease. In building TCR beta libraries, iRepertoire HTBI primers were used together with Arm-PCR of CDR3 regions. TCRdb processed the multiplex PCR reads anew with MiXCR; each CDR3 protein has one entry. The sample has some 400,000 distinct CDR3 sequences; around 14% are singletons. Time point specified: newly diagnosed GD, antithyroid drugs for less than 3 months. The TCR library used RNA extracted from PBMCs. Another study also made use of these data, one on T cells in Graves' hyperthyroidism and ophthalmopathy.

Source: peripheral blood mononuclear cells (PBMCs), taken at new diagnosis, from a patient treated with antithyroid drugs. The chain has TRBV5-6 and TRBJ2-1, with 10 bases matching TRBD2. The receptor comes from a woman in her twenties or thirties with Graves disease. Here the CDR3 reads CASSFGGSLAGLYNEQFF. The CDR3 DNA is TGTGCCAGCAGCTTCGGGGGATCACTAGCGGGACTCTACAATGAGCAGTTCTTC.